These 20 T cell receptor beta chains share one sample of origin, sequenced in a study of shared clonotypes between healthy human individuals. Using immunoSEQ multiplex PCR, the repertoire was profiled, and TCRdb retains in-frame clones only, with some absent. The data show about 480,000 clones, almost 80% seen once. Source material: PBMCs. The receptors were sampled from a woman aged 40 to 50 in good health. Some clones in this sample may be carry-over from other donors' samples.

The rearrangement joins TRBV18 to TRBJ1-2; D might be TRBD1 (5 bases). CDR3 size: 13 residues. The germline gives CDR1 KGHSH, CDR2 LQKENI. V lost 3 bases, J lost 3 bases, and 8 bases lay in between. The DNA of the CDR3 is TGTGCCAGCTCACCGACAGCCTACTATGGCTACACCTTC. Protein product: CASSPTAYYGYTF.

The chain is built from TRBV2 and TRBJ2-2; D may match TRBD1 or TRBD2 (5 bases each). Germline V lookup: CDR1 SNHLY, CDR2 FYNNEI. Deletions cut 3 bases from V and 4 bases from J, with 12 bases between. CDR3 length: 15 amino acids. In DNA, the CDR3 is TGTGCCAGCAGTGAGTCCAGTGGGGGCACCGGGGAGCTGTTTTTT. It translates to CASSESSGGTGELFF.

The V gene is TRBV2, the J gene TRBJ2-1, with 11 bases matching TRBD2. The CDR3 has 15 residues. CDR1 is SNHLY, CDR2 FYNNEI, per germline. V gave up 3 bases and J gave up 3 bases; unmatched junction bases: 1. The CDR3 loop reads CASSEGLADYNEQFF. The CDR3 nucleotides are TGTGCCAGCAGTGAGGGACTAGCGGACTACAATGAGCAGTTCTTC. The whole variable domain, remainder taken from reference TRBV2 and TRBJ2-1, is EPEVTQTPSHQVTQMGQEVILRCVPISNHLYFYWYRQILGQKVEFLVSFYNNEISEKSEIFDDQFSVERPDGSNFTLKIRSTKLEDSAMYFCASSEGLADYNEQFFGPGTRLTVL.

V gene TRBV19 combines with J gene TRBJ2-1; no clear D. Germline CDR1 reads LNHDA; CDR2 reads SQIVND (reference sequence). The CDR3 covers 14 residues. V lost 3 bases to trimming and J lost 0 bases, with 6 bases between them. Written as DNA, the CDR3 is TGTGCCAGTAGTATCTGGAGCTCCTACAATGAGCAGTTCTTC. The encoded protein is CASSIWSSYNEQFF.

The V call is TRBV12-1, the J call TRBJ2-7; the listed D gene, TRBD2, was not tested against the DNA. TRBV12-1 is a documented pseudogene. This CDR3 comprises 19 residues. Written as DNA, the CDR3 is TGTGCCAGCAGCGGACGACCGGGACTAGCGGGAGCGAACTCCTACGAGCAGTACTTC. Translated: CASSGRPGLAGANSYEQYF.

The chain recombines TRBV6-1 with TRBJ2-2, with D unclear. Trimming cost V 3 bases and J 6 bases, with 14 bases left between them. CDR3 size: 15 residues. Germline V gene lookup returns CDR1 MNHNS and CDR2 SASEGT. CDR3 in DNA: TGTGCCAGCAGTGAGCCGGGTAAAGGCCCCGGGGAGCTGTTTTTT. Protein product: CASSEPGKGPGELFF.

This clone occurred a few times. The chain employs TRBV5-6 and TRBJ2-1, with 9 positions matching TRBD2. The CDR3 runs 15 residues. Losses at the gene ends were 2 bases for V and 10 bases for J; bases not matched to a gene: 10. Germline V gives CDR1 SGHDT, CDR2 YYEEEE. CDR3 coding DNA: TGTGCCAGCAGCTTTTTGGGACTAGCAAAAGGGGAGCAGTTCTTC. Encoded protein: CASSFLGLAKGEQFF.

This chain joins TRBV28 and TRBJ1-1, with D perhaps TRBD1 (6 bases). There are 14 residues in the CDR3. CDR1 is MDHEN, CDR2 SYDVKM, per germline. The CDR3 nucleotides read TGTCCCTTAGCGACAGGCGGACCTAACACTGAAGCTTTCTTT. Encoded protein: CPLATGGPNTEAFF. The full variable domain, with the rest looked up from reference TRBV28 and TRBJ1-1, is DVKVTQSSRYLVKRTGEKVFLECVQDMDHENMFWYRQDPGLGLRLIYFSYDVKMKEKGDIPEGYSVSREKKERFSLILESASTNQTSMYLCPLATGGPNTEAFFGQGTRLTVV.

The chain couples TRBV27 to TRBJ1-1; D gene unclear. This CDR3 comprises 14 residues. CDR1 MNHEY and CDR2 SMNVEV come from the germline V gene (reference sequence). V dropped 2 bases and J dropped 1 base, with 8 bases sitting between them. CDR3 sequence: CASSLDRSNTEAFF. CDR3 in DNA: TGTGCCAGCAGTTTAGATCGGTCGAACACTGAAGCTTTCTTT.

The CDR3 here is CASSLELARYNEQFF. The CDR3 DNA reads TGTGCCAGCAGCTTAGAGCTAGCGAGATACAATGAGCAGTTCTTC. This chain joins TRBV7-2 and TRBJ2-1, with D possibly being TRBD2 (6 bases). Germline V lookup: CDR1 SGHTA, CDR2 FQGNSA. V was cut by 1 base and J by 4 bases, with 11 bases left in between. CDR3 length: 15 amino acids.

At least ten counts were recorded for this clone. The chain is built from TRBV6-5 and TRBJ1-2; 9 positions agree with TRBD1. V trimming: 9 bases; J trimming: 2 bases; junction bases outside the gene matches: 4. Germline V gives CDR1 MNHEY, CDR2 SVGAGI. The CDR3 contains 13 residues. The chain's CDR3 is CASYRGQNYGYTF. DNA of the CDR3: TGTGCCAGTTACAGGGGGCAAAACTATGGCTACACCTTC.

V usage is TRBV29-1 and J usage is TRBJ2-7; TRBD2 agrees at 10 bases. Germline assignment: CDR1 SQVTM and CDR2 ANQGSEA. CDR3 size: 14 residues. V lost 4 bases to trimming and J lost 2 bases; unmatched junction nucleotides: 5. CDR3 sequence: CSVGLAGVAYEQYF. DNA for the CDR3: TGCAGCGTTGGTCTAGCGGGAGTCGCCTACGAGCAGTACTTC.

This rearrangement joins TRBV4-1 to TRBJ2-1; 8 positions agree with TRBD2. Germline trimming cut 2 bases from V and 8 bases from J; bases unmatched to any gene: 14. Germline V gene data show CDR1 as MGHRA and CDR2 as YSYEKL. CDR3 size: 17 residues. DNA for the CDR3: TGCGCCAGCAGCCAACCTATAGCCGGGACTAGATTTGATGAGCAGTTCTTC. Translating it yields CASSQPIAGTRFDEQFF.

A word on this clone: Other DNA sequences within the sample encode an identical CDR3. This rearrangement joins TRBV7-9 to TRBJ2-7, with a weak D call TRBD2 (6 bases). From germline, CDR1 is SEHNR and CDR2 FQNEAQ (reference sequence). The CDR3 is made up of 14 amino acids. The V and J ends lost 0 bases and 4 bases respectively, with 10 bases between them. As DNA, the CDR3 is TGTGCCAGCAGCTTAGCTGGGGGGAGTTACGAGCAGTACTTC. This sequence encodes CASSLAGGSYEQYF.

The count of this clone is one. This may be a read error: a much more frequent sequence differs by one nucleotide. The identical CDR3 is also encoded by other nucleotide sequences in the sample. The chain is built from TRBV28 and TRBJ2-7; D remains ambiguous. Germline CDR1 reads MDHEN; CDR2 reads SYDVKM. The V gene lost 6 bases and the J gene lost 2 bases, with 5 bases spanning the gap. This CDR3 region has 11 residues. The CDR3 reads CASSSPYEQYF. The CDR3 DNA sequence: TGTGCCAGCAGCTCCCCCTACGAGCAGTACTTC.

The rearrangement links TRBV19 to TRBJ2-1; D may be TRBD2 (5 bases). V shed 5 bases and J shed 7 bases, with 12 bases lying between them. Germline CDR1 is LNHDA and CDR2 is SQIVND (reference sequence). The CDR3 is 13 amino acids. CDR3 bases: TGTGCCAGTAGTCTCGGACCGGGGAATGAGCAGTTCTTC. Amino acids: CASSLGPGNEQFF.

The chain combines TRBV2 with TRBJ1-4, with 9 bases identical to TRBD1. The V gene's germline CDR1 is SNHLY and CDR2 FYNNEI. Germline trimming cut 4 bases from V and 3 bases from J; bases unmatched to any gene: 12. The CDR3 sequence is 18 residues long. Written as DNA, the CDR3 is TGTGCCAGCAGTGGGGGACAGGGTAGAGGATCAGCTAATGAAAAACTGTTTTTT. It translates to CASSGGQGRGSANEKLFF.

This chain connects TRBV30 to TRBJ2-1, with TRBD2 matching over 10 bases. The germline V gene has CDR1 GTSNPN and CDR2 SVGIG (reference sequence). CDR3 size: 16 residues. The V segment lost 0 bases and the J segment 8 bases; nucleotides outside the gene matches: 10. CDR3 region: CAWSVGLGLAGDEQFF. In DNA, the CDR3 is TGTGCCTGGAGTGTGGGGTTAGGTCTAGCGGGAGATGAGCAGTTCTTC. The full variable domain, in which reference TRBV30 and TRBJ2-1 provide the parts outside the CDR3, is SQTIHQWPATLVQPVGSPLSLECTVEGTSNPNLYWYRQAAGRGLQLLFYSVGIGQISSEVPQNLSASRPQDRQFILSSKKLLLSDSGFYLCAWSVGLGLAGDEQFFGPGTRLTVL.

This chain uses TRBV5-6 with TRBJ2-5, with D maybe TRBD2 (5 bases). The J call is doubtful: the DNA matches TRBJ2-7 better. CDR1 and CDR2 from the germline V gene are SGHDT and YYEEEE. The CDR3 sequence is 14 residues long. CDR3: CASSLGTSYSEQYF. Written as DNA, the CDR3 is TGTGCCAGCAGCTTGGGAACTAGTTATTCCGAGCAGTACTTC.

This clone has ten or more counts. J is TRBJ1-1 and V is TRBV6-6; D is perhaps TRBD1 (5 bases). V was trimmed by 8 bases and J by 3 bases, leaving 7 bases between them. The CDR3 is made up of 11 amino acids. Germline CDR1 reads MNHNY; CDR2 reads SVGAGI (reference sequence). CDR3 sequence: CASRGDTEAFF. The CDR3 DNA sequence: TGTGCCAGCCGGGGGGACACTGAAGCTTTCTTT.